The clone carrying this T cell receptor (beta chain) was detected many times. The target antigen is unknown. CMV status came from CD4+ T cell IFNgamma after overnight CMV lysate stimulation of fresh PBMCs. The beta constant-region primer was an equimolar mix of two oligonucleotides covering TRBC1 and TRBC2. The ligated cDNA underwent four PCR rounds using SP2 and nested alpha and beta constant-region primers. TCRdb processed the UMI-ligation and nested PCR reads anew with MiXCR; each CDR3 protein has one entry. The sample holds 85,000 to 130,000 distinct CDR3 sequences, about 15% seen once. The record originates from a study of naive and memory T cell subsets. Regarding the study as a whole: A few larger clonotypes appeared in naive repertoires, especially CD8, possibly memory cells re-expressing CD45RA. A clonotype means one alpha or beta sequence, not an alpha/beta pair.

The sequence was obtained from a human donor in good health. The sample comprised naive CD8+ T cells from blood.

The CDR3 loop is CASSQEGLAGNYEQYF. In DNA, the CDR3 is TGCGCCAGCAGCCAAGAGGGACTAGCGGGGAACTACGAGCAGTACTTC. The rearrangement joins TRBV4-1 to TRBJ2-7, with TRBD2 matching 13 bases. The CDR3 length is 16 residues. Trimming took 0 bases from V and 3 from J; bases not matched to a gene: 2. Germline CDR1 reads MGHRA; CDR2 reads YSYEKL.